What follows is one T cell receptor (beta chain) and its context. This clone is medium-sized (0.01 to 0.1%). Its target antigen remains unknown. No base-level quality is on record; no much larger clone is a single base apart. Synthetic TCR analog templates were spiked into each PCR so that absolute template abundance could be estimated from read counts. The immunoSEQ assay used bias-controlled V and J gene primers to amplify TCRbeta CDR3 regions from genomic DNA. Rearranged TCRbeta segments were sequenced at approximately 20X coverage. The paper's processing steps were these. Sequencing errors were corrected by clustering and CDR3s were annotated against IMGT to assign V, D and J genes. Downstream analyses used only productive TCRbeta rearrangements, leaving out any out-of-frame or stop-codon sequences. To compute clonality, Shannon entropy was normalized by the log of the number of unique productive sequences and then subtracted from one. Clones differing between time points or between blood and tumor were identified by Fisher's exact test with Benjamini-Hochberg correction at adjusted p below 0.01. This is the immuneACCESS table as TCRdb keeps it, with only in-frame sequences that have V and J called. A part of the clones is gone; compared with another copy, unresolved V genes explain less than half, and the rest is unexplained. V and J calls plus clone size are reproduced from that table; the DNA served to infer D and trimming. In all, the sample holds about 45,000 clones, and approximately 88% of those were seen once. The ten biggest clones cover around 3.9% of the sample.

A cohort of more than 25 patients with locally advanced or metastatic urothelial carcinoma, treated at Memorial Sloan Kettering on a trial protocol, was included. Peripheral blood mononuclear cells were collected from each patient pretreatment and during treatment, giving between 1 and 8 total time points per patient. The Qiagen DNeasy Blood extraction kit was used to purify genomic DNA from total PBMCs and tumor samples. PBMCs were collected pretreatment and during treatment, and were isolated and stored as previously described. The data belong to a study of PD-L1 blockade in urothelial cancer (dated by TCRdb to between 2016 and 2019). Turning to the overall study: All patients started therapy in about 2014 and received atezolizumab 1,200 mg intravenously every 3 weeks. About 90% of the roughly 30 patients were identified as males with urothelial cancer of bladder origin, and a prior smoking history was reported by 18 of 29 patients. Patients had an ECOG performance status of 0 or 1 and had received between 0 and 3 prior chemotherapy regimens. Blood samples were analyzed at 3 weeks after treatment start (second dose) and at 6 weeks after treatment start. Blood samples gave median yields of roughly 150,000 T cells and 80,000 or so unique TCRs, along with a median clonality of approximately 0.08. The study, an exploratory multi-omic analysis, examined somatic, immune and clinical correlates of response to PD-L1 blockade with atezolizumab in urothelial cancer. Pretreatment tumor samples and matched peripheral blood, collected serially before and after atezolizumab treatment, underwent TCR sequencing. Durable clinical benefit meant progression-free survival longer than 6 months, and TCR features were also tested against progression-free and overall survival. In the same patients, whole exome sequencing and RNA sequencing of pretreatment tumors were performed in addition to TCR sequencing. Nine patients reached durable clinical benefit, while 20 patients did not. Pretreatment blood TCR-seq was available for fewer than 30 patients, at least one posttreatment blood collection was obtained for approximately 24 patients, and tumor TCR-seq was available for approximately 24 patients.

General conclusions and limits of the study: Patients with durable benefit showed greater expansion of tumor-associated TCR clones in peripheral blood 3 weeks after starting treatment (n of about 20, p = 0.022). Improved progression-free and overall survival was associated with having pretreatment peripheral blood TCR clonality below the median. Because the sample size was small (n = 29) and many of the analyses were exploratory, the results are meant to be hypothesis-generating.

Taken from cysteine to phenylalanine, the CDR3 has 12 residues. The CDR3 DNA has 36 bases and is translated from base 1. V and J are truncated by 11 bases and 9 bases respectively, leaving an intervening sequence of 17 bases. The germline V gene encodes CDR1 MGHDK and CDR2 SYGVNS. The TCR comes from a man aged 80 or over with urothelial cancer. Specimen: PBMCs, collected around atezolizumab (anti-PD-L1) treatment. In this chain, TRBV25-1 is recombined with TRBJ2-1; TRBD2 might be the D gene, on 6 matching bases. The CDR3 region: CASDYGGFEQFF. The bases read TGTGCCTCGGACTATGGGGGGTTTGAGCAGTTCTTC.